This is a list of T cell receptor beta chains from one sample in a study of Tregs in tolerant kidney transplant recipients. Generated by immunoSEQ multiplex PCR, the TCRdb table keeps only in-frame clones and is missing some. The table has 50,000 to 85,000 clones, more than 90% seen once. The sequencing used CD8+ T cells from blood, collected before the transplant. The receptors come from a human donor who received a combined kidney and bone marrow transplant. CDR3s include the opening cysteine and the closing phenylalanine or tryptophan. A D gene is named only where the DNA matches it firmly. Some rows have no size entry. The others give once, few or many, or a class for an expanded clone.

size: .; D: TRBD2; length: 13; J: TRBJ2-2; V: TRBV28; DNA: TGTGCCAGCAGTTTGGGAGGGACCGGGGAGCTGTTTTTT; CDR3: CASSLGGTGELFF
size: .; D: TRBD1; length: 14; J: TRBJ2-7; V: TRBV7-3; DNA: TGTGCCAGCAGCTTGGGACAGGGGCTCTACGAGCAGTACTTC; CDR3: CASSLGQGLYEQYF
size: .; D: .; length: 13; J: TRBJ1-1; V: TRBV6-5; DNA: TGTGCCAGCAGTTACTCACTCGGTGGGGAGGGTTTCTTT; CDR3: CASSYSLGGEGFF
size: .; D: .; length: 15; J: TRBJ1-1; V: TRBV30; DNA: TGTGCCTGGACTAGACAACCCGAGGGGAACACTGAAGCTTTCTTT; CDR3: CAWTRQPEGNTEAFF
size: .; D: .; length: 14; J: TRBJ1-1; V: TRBV12-5; DNA: TGTGCTAGTGGGAAGGGGGATTGGTACACTGAAGCTTTCTTT; CDR3: CASGKGDWYTEAFF
size: .; D: .; length: 13; J: TRBJ2-3; V: TRBV6-5; DNA: TGTGCCAGCAGAACCCGGGGCACAGATACGCAGTATTTT; CDR3: CASRTRGTDTQYF
size: .; D: TRBD1; length: 16; J: TRBJ2-7; V: TRBV5-4; DNA: TGTGCCAGCAGCCTGAAGGACAGGGTGGGCTCTTACGAGCAGTACTTC; CDR3: CASSLKDRVGSYEQYF
size: .; D: .; length: 15; J: TRBJ1-4; V: TRBV28; DNA: TGTGCCAGCAGTTCCCGGGACATGAGAAGGGAAAAACTGTTTTTT; CDR3: CASSSRDMRREKLFF
size: .; D: TRBD1; length: 15; J: TRBJ2-7; V: TRBV11-2; DNA: TGTGCCAGCAGCTTATTTGAACAGGGGGGCCACGAGCAGTACTTC; CDR3: CASSLFEQGGHEQYF
size: .; D: TRBD1; length: 14; J: TRBJ2-3; V: TRBV29-1; DNA: TGCAGCGTTGAGGGACAGACATTCACAGATACGCAGTATTTT; CDR3: CSVEGQTFTDTQYF
size: .; D: TRBD1; length: 16; J: TRBJ2-3; V: TRBV9; DNA: TGTGCCAGCAGCCCCGTAGGGACAGGGGCCACAGATACGCAGTATTTT; CDR3: CASSPVGTGATDTQYF
size: .; D: .; length: 12; J: TRBJ1-5; V: TRBV6-5; DNA: TGTGCCAGCAGTTCCGGGAATCAGCCCCAGCATTTT; CDR3: CASSSGNQPQHF
size: .; D: .; length: 13; J: TRBJ2-7; V: TRBV7-6; DNA: TGTGCCAGCAGCATCAGGGCTTGGAACGAGCAGTACTTC; CDR3: CASSIRAWNEQYF
size: .; D: TRBD1; length: 16; J: TRBJ2-1; V: TRBV7-9; DNA: TGTGCCAGCAGCGGGGGAGGGACAGGGGAGTTTTTTGAGCAGTTCTTC; CDR3: CASSGGGTGEFFEQFF
size: .; D: .; length: 15; J: TRBJ2-2; V: TRBV7-8; DNA: TGTGCCAGCAGCTTCGGAGAGCGCAGCACCGGGGAGCTGTTTTTT; CDR3: CASSFGERSTGELFF
size: .; D: TRBD2; length: 19; J: TRBJ2-1; V: TRBV19; DNA: TGTGCCAGTAGTATAGTTGGACTAGCGGGAGGGCCAACCTACAATGAGCAGTTCTTC; CDR3: CASSIVGLAGGPTYNEQFF
size: .; D: .; length: 13; J: TRBJ2-7; V: TRBV7-9; DNA: TGTGCCAGCAGGGGGCCCCTCTCCTACGAGCAGTACTTC; CDR3: CASRGPLSYEQYF
size: few; D: .; length: 15; J: TRBJ2-1; V: TRBV6-5; DNA: TGTGCCAGCAGTACCCAGATGGGACTTCGGAATGAGCAGTTCTTC; CDR3: CASSTQMGLRNEQFF
size: .; D: TRBD2; length: 14; J: TRBJ2-5; V: TRBV6-5; DNA: TGTGCCAGCAGTTACGCGGGGGACCAAGAGACCCAGTACTTC; CDR3: CASSYAGDQETQYF
size: few; D: TRBD2; length: 16; J: TRBJ2-3; V: TRBV4-1; DNA: TGCGCCAGCAGCTCGACCGGGACTAGCGGGGCAGATACGCAGTATTTT; CDR3: CASSSTGTSGADTQYF
size: once; D: .; length: 15; J: TRBJ2-6; V: TRBV7-2; DNA: TGTGCCAGCAGCTTAACGGTAGCTGGGGCCAACGTCCTGACTTTC; CDR3: CASSLTVAGANVLTF
size: .; D: .; length: 13; J: TRBJ1-2; V: TRBV6-5; DNA: TGTGCCAGCAGTTACGGGGGCGCGGAGGGCTACACCTTC; CDR3: CASSYGGAEGYTF
size: .; D: TRBD2; length: 17; J: TRBJ2-7; V: TRBV7-2; DNA: TGTGCCAGCAGCTTCGATACTACTAGCGTCTTTGGTTACGAGCAGTACTTC; CDR3: CASSFDTTSVFGYEQYF
size: .; D: TRBD2; length: 16; J: TRBJ2-3; V: TRBV9; DNA: TGTGCCAGCAGCCTATCTAGCGGCATTAGCACAGATACGCAGTATTTT; CDR3: CASSLSSGISTDTQYF
size: .; D: .; length: 16; J: TRBJ2-1; V: TRBV7-3; DNA: TGTGCCAGCAGCTTAATCGGCGGGGGCTCTCACAATGAGCAGTTCTTC; CDR3: CASSLIGGGSHNEQFF
size: few; D: .; length: 15; J: TRBJ2-1; V: TRBV19; DNA: TGTGCCAGTAGTACTGCACACAGCTCCTACAATGAGCAGTTCTTC; CDR3: CASSTAHSSYNEQFF
size: .; D: .; length: 14; J: TRBJ1-4; V: TRBV4-2; DNA: TGTGCCAGCAGCCAAGATAACGACAGGGAAAAACTGTTTTTT; CDR3: CASSQDNDREKLFF
size: .; D: TRBD1; length: 12; J: TRBJ2-1; V: TRBV27; DNA: TGTGCCAGCGGGACAGGCCACAATGAGCAGTTCTTC; CDR3: CASGTGHNEQFF
size: .; D: TRBD1; length: 16; J: TRBJ1-3; V: TRBV6-5; DNA: TGTGCCAGCAGTTCGGACAGGGGTTGGTCTGGAAACACCATATATTTT; CDR3: CASSSDRGWSGNTIYF
size: .; D: .; length: 15; J: TRBJ2-1; V: TRBV5-6; DNA: TGTGCCAGCAGCGCGGGGCCAAGCTCCTACAATGAGCAGTTCTTC; CDR3: CASSAGPSSYNEQFF
size: .; D: .; length: 16; J: TRBJ2-6; V: TRBV29-1; DNA: TGCAGCGTACTGATGACACCCCTCTCTGGGGCCAACGTCCTGACTTTC; CDR3: CSVLMTPLSGANVLTF
size: few; D: TRBD2; length: 12; J: TRBJ2-2; V: TRBV27; DNA: TGTGCCAGCGCAGCGGGAGGCAGGGAGCTGTTTTTT; CDR3: CASAAGGRELFF
size: .; D: .; length: 15; J: TRBJ1-6; V: TRBV30; DNA: TGTGCCTGGAGTAGCAGGGGCGAAACTAATTCCCCCCTCCACTTT; CDR3: CAWSSRGETNSPLHF
size: .; D: TRBD2; length: 13; J: TRBJ2-5; V: TRBV2; DNA: TGTGCCAGCACTAGCGGGAGTACTGAGACCCAGTACTTC; CDR3: CASTSGSTETQYF
size: once; D: .; length: 15; J: TRBJ2-7; V: TRBV11-2; DNA: TGTGCCAGCAGCTTTGTGGCTAGCGCTACCTACGAGCAGTACTTC; CDR3: CASSFVASATYEQYF
size: .; D: TRBD2; length: 18; J: TRBJ2-7; V: TRBV4-2; DNA: TGTGCCAGCAGCCAAGAGTCCCCCGAAGCGGGAGAGGCTTACGAGCAGTACTTC; CDR3: CASSQESPEAGEAYEQYF
size: .; D: .; length: 13; J: TRBJ1-1; V: TRBV9; DNA: TGTGCCAGCAGCGTAGAGGGGATGGCTGAAGCTTTCTTT; CDR3: CASSVEGMAEAFF
size: few; D: .; length: 12; J: TRBJ1-5; V: TRBV27; DNA: TGTGCCAGCAGGCAGGGAAGTCAGCCCCAGCATTTT; CDR3: CASRQGSQPQHF
size: .; D: .; length: 12; J: TRBJ1-1; V: TRBV10-3; DNA: TGTGCCATCAGTGATAGGAACACTGAAGCTTTCTTT; CDR3: CAISDRNTEAFF
size: .; D: TRBD1; length: 15; J: TRBJ2-7; V: TRBV4-1; DNA: TGCGCCAGCAGCCAAGAGCCTAGCAGGGGGTACGAGCAGTACTTC; CDR3: CASSQEPSRGYEQYF
size: .; D: .; length: 15; J: TRBJ2-7; V: TRBV4-1; DNA: TGCGCCAGCAGCCTAACAGTGGCGAGCTCCTACGAGCAGTACTTC; CDR3: CASSLTVASSYEQYF
size: .; D: .; length: 13; J: TRBJ1-1; V: TRBV27; DNA: TGTGCCAGCAGTTTCCAGGGGAACACTGAAGCTTTCTTT; CDR3: CASSFQGNTEAFF
size: few; D: .; length: 12; J: TRBJ2-7; V: TRBV6-1; DNA: TGTGCCAGCAGTGCGGCAGGGTGGGACATTGACTTC; CDR3: CASSAAGWDIDF
size: .; D: .; length: 15; J: TRBJ2-6; V: TRBV16; DNA: TGTGCCAGCAGCCCAGGGGCTCCTGGGGCCAACGTCCTGACTTTC; CDR3: CASSPGAPGANVLTF
size: .; D: .; length: 10; J: TRBJ2-3; V: TRBV10-3; DNA: TGTGCCTCCGGTCAAGATACGCAGTATTTT; CDR3: CASGQDTQYF
size: .; D: .; length: 14; J: TRBJ1-1; V: TRBV4-3; DNA: TGCGCCAGCAGCCAAGATCGGGGGGCCGCTGAAGCTTTCTTT; CDR3: CASSQDRGAAEAFF
size: .; D: .; length: 11; J: TRBJ2-1; V: TRBV7-9; DNA: TGTGCCAGCAGCTTATTAAATGAGCAGTTCTTC; CDR3: CASSLLNEQFF
size: few; D: .; length: 13; J: TRBJ2-7; V: TRBV4-3; DNA: TGCGCCAGCAGCCCTAGCATCTCCTACGAGCAGTACTTC; CDR3: CASSPSISYEQYF
size: .; D: TRBD1; length: 14; J: TRBJ2-7; V: TRBV4-1; DNA: TGCGCCAGCAGCCTCGGGACAGGGGACCACGAGCAGTACTTC; CDR3: CASSLGTGDHEQYF
size: .; D: .; length: 13; J: TRBJ1-5; V: TRBV2; DNA: TGTGCCAGCAGTCCTTATAGCAATCAGCCCCAGCATTTT; CDR3: CASSPYSNQPQHF
size: .; D: .; length: 14; J: TRBJ2-3; V: TRBV7-9; DNA: TGTGCCAGCAGCTTAGCTTTTCGCGCAGATACGCAGTATTTT; CDR3: CASSLAFRADTQYF